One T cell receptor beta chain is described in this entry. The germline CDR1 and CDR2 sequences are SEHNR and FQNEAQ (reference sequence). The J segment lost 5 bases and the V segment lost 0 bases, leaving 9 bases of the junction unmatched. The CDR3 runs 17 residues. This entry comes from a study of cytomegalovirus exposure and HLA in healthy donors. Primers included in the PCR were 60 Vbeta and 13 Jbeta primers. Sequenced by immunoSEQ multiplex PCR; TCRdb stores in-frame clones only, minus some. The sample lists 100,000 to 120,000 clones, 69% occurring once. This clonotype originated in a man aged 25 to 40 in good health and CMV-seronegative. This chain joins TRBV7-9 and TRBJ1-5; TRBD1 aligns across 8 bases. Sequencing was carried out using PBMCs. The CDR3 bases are TGTGCCAGCAGCTTAGCGGCAGGGGGCGCAGGATATCAGCCCCAGCATTTT. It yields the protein CASSLAAGGAGYQPQHF.